The sample holds many counts of the clone carrying this T cell receptor beta chain. Antigen specificity is unknown. These data originate in a study of regulatory T cells in long-lasting Graves disease. Sample time point: newly diagnosed GD, antithyroid drugs for less than 3 months. RNA from PBMCs was the source of the TCR library. Whole-study results and caveats: With a small sample size, accuracy may have been reduced.

Assembly of TCR beta libraries relied on iRepertoire HTBI primers together with Arm-PCR of CDR3 regions. TCRdb processed the multiplex PCR reads anew with MiXCR; each CDR3 protein has one entry. The sample holds a few hundred thousand distinct CDR3 sequences, around 15% seen once. This CDR3 has 17 residues. Germline values: CDR1 SGHRS, CDR2 YFSETQ. V was clipped by 2 bases and J by 5 bases, with 19 bases between them. A further study also used this sample, focusing on T cells in Graves' hyperthyroidism and ophthalmopathy.

Sequenced material: peripheral blood mononuclear cells (PBMCs), taken at new diagnosis, from a patient treated with antithyroid drugs. The sequence was obtained from a man aged 35-49 years with Graves disease. This chain links TRBV5-1 with TRBJ2-2; D unclear. The chain's CDR3 is CASSLAARQDFTGELFF. Here the CDR3 DNA reads TGCGCCAGCAGCTTAGCCGCGCGGCAGGATTTTACCGGGGAGCTGTTTTTT.